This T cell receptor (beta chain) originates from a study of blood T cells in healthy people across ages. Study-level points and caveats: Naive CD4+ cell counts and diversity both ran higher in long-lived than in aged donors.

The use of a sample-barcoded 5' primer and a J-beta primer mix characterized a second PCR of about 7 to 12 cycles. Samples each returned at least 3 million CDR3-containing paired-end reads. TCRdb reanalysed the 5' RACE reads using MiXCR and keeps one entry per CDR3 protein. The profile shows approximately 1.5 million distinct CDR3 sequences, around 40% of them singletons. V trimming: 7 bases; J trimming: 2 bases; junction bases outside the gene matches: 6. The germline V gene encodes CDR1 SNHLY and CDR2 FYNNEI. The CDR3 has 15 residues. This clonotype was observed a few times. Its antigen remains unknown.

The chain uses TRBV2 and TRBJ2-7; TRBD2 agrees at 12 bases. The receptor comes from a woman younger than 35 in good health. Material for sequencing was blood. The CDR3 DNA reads TGTGCCAGCACCGGACTAGCGGGATTCACCTACGAGCAGTACTTC. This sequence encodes CASTGLAGFTYEQYF.